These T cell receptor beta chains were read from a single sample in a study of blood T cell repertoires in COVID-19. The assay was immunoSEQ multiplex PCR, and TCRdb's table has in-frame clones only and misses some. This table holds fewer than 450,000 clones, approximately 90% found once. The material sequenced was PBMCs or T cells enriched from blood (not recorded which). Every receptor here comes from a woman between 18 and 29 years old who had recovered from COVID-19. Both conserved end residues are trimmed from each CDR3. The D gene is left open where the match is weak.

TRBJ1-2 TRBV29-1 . SARWGSGYT
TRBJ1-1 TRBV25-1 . ASSPGGNTEAF
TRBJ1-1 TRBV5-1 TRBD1 ASSLRTGGDTEAF
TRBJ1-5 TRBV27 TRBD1 ASSLTGGNQPQH
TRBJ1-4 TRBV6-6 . ASSSLLRGGDEKLF
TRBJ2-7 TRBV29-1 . SVGRGKTYEQY
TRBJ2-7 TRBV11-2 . ASSLNRGGEQY
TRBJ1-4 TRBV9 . ASSPAPTANEKLF
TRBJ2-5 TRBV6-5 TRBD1 ASSHPGQQETQY
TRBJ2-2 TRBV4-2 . ASSLRGIAGNTGELF
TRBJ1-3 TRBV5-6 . ASSLEQKGVGNTIY
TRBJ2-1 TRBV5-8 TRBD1 ASSAPGQASYNEQF
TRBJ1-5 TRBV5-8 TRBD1 ASSLIFWTGVVKDQPQH
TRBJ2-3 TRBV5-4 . ASSLDPGTFIGDTQY
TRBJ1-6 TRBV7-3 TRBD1 ASSSQGAGSPLH
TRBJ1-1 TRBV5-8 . ASSFGVSEAF
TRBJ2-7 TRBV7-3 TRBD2 ASSLRGGKTSYEQY
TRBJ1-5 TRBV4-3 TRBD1 ASSQDFSGQGYQPQH
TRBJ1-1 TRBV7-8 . ASSFDPGMNTEAF
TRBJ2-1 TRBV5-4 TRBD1 ASSLAEGAVYNEQF
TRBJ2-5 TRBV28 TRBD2 ASRLAGGMETQY
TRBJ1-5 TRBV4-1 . ASSQGLTDNQPQH
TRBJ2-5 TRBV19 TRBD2 ASSPRTSGGPGEETQY
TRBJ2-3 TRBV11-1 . ASSQKGVADTQY
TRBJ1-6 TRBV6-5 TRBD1 ASSLTGAKNSPLH
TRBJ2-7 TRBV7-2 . ASSLAGHYEQY
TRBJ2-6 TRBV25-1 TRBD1 ASRGQGFRSSGANVLT
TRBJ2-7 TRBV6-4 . ASSLDRNYEQY
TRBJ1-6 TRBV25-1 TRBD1 ASSQGGDNSPLH
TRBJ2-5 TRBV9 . ASSPHPQETQY
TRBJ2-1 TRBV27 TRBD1 ASSLLDRENNEQF
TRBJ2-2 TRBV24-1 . ATGQTNTGELF
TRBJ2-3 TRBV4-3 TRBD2 ASSQDRLAGNTDTQY
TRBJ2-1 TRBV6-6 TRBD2 ASSRGLAGDPTPYNEQF
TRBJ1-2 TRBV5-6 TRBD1 ASSFTGTGGYGYT
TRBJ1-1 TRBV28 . ASRGADDTEAF
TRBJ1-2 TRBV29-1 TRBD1 SVEVAGQGVGYT
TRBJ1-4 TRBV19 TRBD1 ASSNTGGGTGEKLF
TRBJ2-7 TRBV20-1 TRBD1 SAGQGY
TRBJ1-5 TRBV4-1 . ASSQVSGRDNQPQH
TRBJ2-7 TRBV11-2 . ASSLGTALGGKGQY
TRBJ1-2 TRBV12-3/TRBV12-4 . ASRGVERGYT
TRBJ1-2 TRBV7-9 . ASSLGGFSGYT
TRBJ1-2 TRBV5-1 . ASSSRQVAGYGYT
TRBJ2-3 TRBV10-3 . AISESRDTDTQY